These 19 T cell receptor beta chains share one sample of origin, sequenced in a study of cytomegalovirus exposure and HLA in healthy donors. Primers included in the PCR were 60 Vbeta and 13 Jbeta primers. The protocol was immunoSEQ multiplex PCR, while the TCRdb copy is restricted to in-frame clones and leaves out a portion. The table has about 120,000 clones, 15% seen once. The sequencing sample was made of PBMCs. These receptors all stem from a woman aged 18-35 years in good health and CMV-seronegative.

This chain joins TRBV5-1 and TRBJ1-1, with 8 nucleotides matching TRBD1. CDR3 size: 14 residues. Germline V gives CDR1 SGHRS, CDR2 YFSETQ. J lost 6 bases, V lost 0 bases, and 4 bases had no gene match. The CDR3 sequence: CASSLATGVAEAFF. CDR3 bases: TGCGCCAGCAGCTTGGCGACAGGGGTCGCTGAAGCTTTCTTT.

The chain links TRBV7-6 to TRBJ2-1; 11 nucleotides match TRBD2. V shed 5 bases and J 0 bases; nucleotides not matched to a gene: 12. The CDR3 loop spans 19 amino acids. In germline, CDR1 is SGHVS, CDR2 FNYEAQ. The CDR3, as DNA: TGTGCCAGCAGCGGATTGGGGACTAGCGGAGCCAACTCCTACAATGAGCAGTTCTTC. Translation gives CASSGLGTSGANSYNEQFF.

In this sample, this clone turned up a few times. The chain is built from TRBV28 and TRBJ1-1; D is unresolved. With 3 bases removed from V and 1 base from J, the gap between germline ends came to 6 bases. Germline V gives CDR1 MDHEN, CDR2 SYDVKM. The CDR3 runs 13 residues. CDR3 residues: CASSFTRNTEAFF. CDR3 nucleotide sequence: TGTGCCAGCAGTTTCACCAGGAACACTGAAGCTTTCTTT.

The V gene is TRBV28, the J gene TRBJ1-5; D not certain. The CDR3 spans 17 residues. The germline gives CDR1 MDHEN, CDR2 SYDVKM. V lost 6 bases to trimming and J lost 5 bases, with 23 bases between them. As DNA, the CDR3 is TGTGCCAGCAGATCTAGTTTGTTATTACGCCTTCATCAGCCCCAGCATTTT. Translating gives CASRSSLLLRLHQPQHF.

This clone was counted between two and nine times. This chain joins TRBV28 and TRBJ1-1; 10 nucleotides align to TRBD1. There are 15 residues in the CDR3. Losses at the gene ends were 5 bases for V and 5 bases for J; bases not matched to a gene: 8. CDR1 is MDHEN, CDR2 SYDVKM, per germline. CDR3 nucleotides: TGTGCCAGCAGTAGTCCCGGGACAGGGGAAACTGAAGCTTTCTTT. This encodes CASSSPGTGETEAFF.

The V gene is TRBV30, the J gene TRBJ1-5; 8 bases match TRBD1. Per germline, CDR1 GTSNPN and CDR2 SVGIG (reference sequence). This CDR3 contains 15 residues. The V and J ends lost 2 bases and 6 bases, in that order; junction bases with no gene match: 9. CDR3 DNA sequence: TGTGCCTGGAGTTCCGGCCTAACAGGGGGTCAGCCCCAGCATTTT. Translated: CAWSSGLTGGQPQHF.

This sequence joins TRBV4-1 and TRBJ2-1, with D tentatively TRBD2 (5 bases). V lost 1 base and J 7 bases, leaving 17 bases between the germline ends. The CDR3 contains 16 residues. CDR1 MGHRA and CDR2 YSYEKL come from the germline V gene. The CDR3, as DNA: TGCGCCAGCAGCCAAGTTTCCGTGGGTTGGAGGAATGAGCAGTTCTTC. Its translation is CASSQVSVGWRNEQFF.

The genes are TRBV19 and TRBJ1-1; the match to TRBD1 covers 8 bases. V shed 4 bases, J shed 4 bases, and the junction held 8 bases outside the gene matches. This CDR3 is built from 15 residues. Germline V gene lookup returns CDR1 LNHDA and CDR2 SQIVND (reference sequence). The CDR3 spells CASSTRPGGITEAFF. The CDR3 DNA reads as TGTGCCAGTAGTACTCGTCCAGGGGGCATCACTGAAGCTTTCTTT. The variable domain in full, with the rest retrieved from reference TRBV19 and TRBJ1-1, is DGGITQSPKYLFRKEGQNVTLSCEQNLNHDAMYWYRQDPGQGLRLIYYSQIVNDFQKGDIAEGYSVSREKKESFPLTVTSAQKNPTAFYLCASSTRPGGITEAFFGQGTRLTVV.

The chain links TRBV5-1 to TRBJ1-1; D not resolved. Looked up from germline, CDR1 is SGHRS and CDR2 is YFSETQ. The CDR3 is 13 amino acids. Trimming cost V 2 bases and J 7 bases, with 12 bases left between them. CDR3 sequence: CASSFGRGGEAFF. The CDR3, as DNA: TGCGCCAGCAGCTTCGGACGGGGAGGTGAAGCTTTCTTT.

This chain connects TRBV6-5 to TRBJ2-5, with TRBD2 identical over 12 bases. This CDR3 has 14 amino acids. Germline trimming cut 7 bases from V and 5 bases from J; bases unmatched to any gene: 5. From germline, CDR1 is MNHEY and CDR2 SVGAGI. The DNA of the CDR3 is TGTGCCAGCACAGCTAGCGGGGGGGCGGAGACCCAGTACTTC. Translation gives CASTASGGAETQYF.

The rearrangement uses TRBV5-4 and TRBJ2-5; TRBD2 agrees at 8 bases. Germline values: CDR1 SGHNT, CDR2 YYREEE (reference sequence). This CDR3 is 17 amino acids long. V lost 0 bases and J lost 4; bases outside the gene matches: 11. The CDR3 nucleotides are TGTGCCAGCAGCTTGGAGAGCGGGAGACCCAGTACAGAGACCCAGTACTTC. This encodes CASSLESGRPSTETQYF.

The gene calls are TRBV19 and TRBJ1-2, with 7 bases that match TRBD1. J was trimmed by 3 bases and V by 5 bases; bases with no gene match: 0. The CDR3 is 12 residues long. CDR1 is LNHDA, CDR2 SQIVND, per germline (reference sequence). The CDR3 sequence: CASSGQDYGYTF. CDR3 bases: TGTGCCAGTAGTGGACAGGACTATGGCTACACCTTC.

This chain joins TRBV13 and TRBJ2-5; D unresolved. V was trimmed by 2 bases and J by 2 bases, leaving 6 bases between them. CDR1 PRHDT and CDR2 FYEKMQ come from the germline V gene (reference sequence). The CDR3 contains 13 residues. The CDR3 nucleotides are TGTGCCAGCAGCTTAAAACTGCAAGAGACCCAGTACTTC. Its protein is CASSLKLQETQYF. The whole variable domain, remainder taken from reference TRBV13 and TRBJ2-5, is AAGVIQSPRHLIKEKRETATLKCYPIPRHDTVYWYQQGPGQDPQFLISFYEKMQSDKGSIPDRFSAQQFSDYHSELNMSSLELGDSALYFCASSLKLQETQYFGPGTRLLVL.

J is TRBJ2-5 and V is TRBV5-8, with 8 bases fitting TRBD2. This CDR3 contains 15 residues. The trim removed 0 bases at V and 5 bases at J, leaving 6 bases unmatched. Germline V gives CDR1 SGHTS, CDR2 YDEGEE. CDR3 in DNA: TGTGCCAGCAGCTTGGCAGCGGGAGTTGGGGAGACCCAGTACTTC. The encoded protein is CASSLAAGVGETQYF.

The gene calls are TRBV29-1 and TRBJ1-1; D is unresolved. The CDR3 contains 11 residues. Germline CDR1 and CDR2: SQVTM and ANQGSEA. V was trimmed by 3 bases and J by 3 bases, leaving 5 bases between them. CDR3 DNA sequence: TGCAGCGTTGACGGTGACACTGAAGCTTTCTTT. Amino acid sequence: CSVDGDTEAFF.

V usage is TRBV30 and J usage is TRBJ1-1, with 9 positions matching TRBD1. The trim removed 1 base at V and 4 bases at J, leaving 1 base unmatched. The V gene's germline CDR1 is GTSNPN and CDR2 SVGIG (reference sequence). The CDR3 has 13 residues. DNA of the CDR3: TGTGCCTGGAGTGAGACAGGGGGCACTGAAGCTTTCTTT. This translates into CAWSETGGTEAFF.

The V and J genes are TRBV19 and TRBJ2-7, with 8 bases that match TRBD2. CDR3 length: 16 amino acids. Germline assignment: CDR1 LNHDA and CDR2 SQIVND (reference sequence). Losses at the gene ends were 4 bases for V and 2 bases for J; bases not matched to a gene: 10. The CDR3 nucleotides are TGTGCCAGTAGTAGGTCGGCGGGAGGAGGGGCCTACGAGCAGTACTTC. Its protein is CASSRSAGGGAYEQYF.

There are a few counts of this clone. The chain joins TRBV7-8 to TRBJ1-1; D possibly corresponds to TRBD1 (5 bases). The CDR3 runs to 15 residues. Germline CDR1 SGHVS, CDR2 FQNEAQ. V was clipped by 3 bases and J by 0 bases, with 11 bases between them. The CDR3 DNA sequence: TGTGCCAGCAGCTTGGGGGGGAGGATGAACACTGAAGCTTTCTTT. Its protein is CASSLGGRMNTEAFF.

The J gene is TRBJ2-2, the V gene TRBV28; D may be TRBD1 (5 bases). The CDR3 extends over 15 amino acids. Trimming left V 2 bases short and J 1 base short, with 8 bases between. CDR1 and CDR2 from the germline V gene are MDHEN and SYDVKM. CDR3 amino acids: CASSLPQGNTGELFF. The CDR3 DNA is TGTGCCAGCAGTTTACCGCAGGGGAACACCGGGGAGCTGTTTTTT.